This is a list of T cell receptor beta chains from one sample in a study of T cells in Graves' hyperthyroidism and ophthalmopathy. Each CDR3 protein gets one entry after TCRdb re-called the multiplex PCR reads with MiXCR. The sample shows some 560,000 distinct CDR3 sequences, around 13% of them seen only once. Input material: blood. These receptors were taken from a woman in her forties with Graves' hyperthyroidism. Both conserved end residues are part of each CDR3. D genes are given only for firm matches. Some rows have no size entry. The others give once, few or many, or a class for an expanded clone.

V gene	D gene	J gene	CDR3 length	clone size	CDR3 DNA	CDR3 protein
TRBV7-3	TRBD2	TRBJ2-1	17	many	TGTGCCAGCAGCTTAGGGACTAGCGGGAGGCTTCACAATGAGCAGTTCTTC	CASSLGTSGRLHNEQFF
TRBV7-2	TRBD2	TRBJ2-1	15	.	TGTGCCAGCAGCTTACTAGCGGGTACCCACAATGAGCAGTTCTTC	CASSLLAGTHNEQFF
TRBV27	.	TRBJ2-1	14	many	TGTGCCAGCAGGCTCACCGGGGTTTTGAATGAGCAGTTCTTC	CASRLTGVLNEQFF
TRBV24-1	.	TRBJ2-3	15	few	TGTGCCACCAGTGATTTAAAGATCCCCACAGATACGCAGTATTTT	CATSDLKIPTDTQYF
TRBV28	.	TRBJ2-3	13	many	TGTGCCAGCAGGGCTACTAGCACAGATACGCAGTATTTT	CASRATSTDTQYF
TRBV24-1	TRBD1	TRBJ1-2	15	many	TGTGCCACCAGTGACTCGGGACAGCCAGATATTGGCTACACCTTC	CATSDSGQPDIGYTF
TRBV12-3/TRBV12-4	.	TRBJ2-7	15	many	TGTGCCAGCAGTCCGCCAGTGACAGGGTTCGGGGGACAGTACTTC	CASSPPVTGFGGQYF
TRBV6-1	.	TRBJ2-7	17	many	TGTGCCAGCAGACCCCTCCGCTTGGAAACAATTCCCTACGAGCAGTACTTC	CASRPLRLETIPYEQYF
TRBV5-1	TRBD2	TRBJ2-1	16	many	TGCGCCAGCAGATCGCTCGGGAGGGCCCAATTCAATGAGCAGTTCTTC	CASRSLGRAQFNEQFF
TRBV3-1	TRBD2	TRBJ2-1	17	.	TGTGCCAGCAGCCTCCTGTTAGCGGGCAGCTCCTACAATGAGCAGTTCTTC	CASSLLLAGSSYNEQFF
TRBV10-3	.	TRBJ2-1	13	.	TGTGCCATCAATATTAGACAGTCCAATGAGCAGTTCTTC	CAINIRQSNEQFF
TRBV10-3	.	TRBJ2-7	12	.	TGTGCCATCAGTGCCACCCCCTACGAGCAGTACTTC	CAISATPYEQYF
TRBV20-1	TRBD2	TRBJ2-1	16	many	TGCAGTGCTAGATCCCTACCGGGACTAGCGGGAGGGGAGCAGTTCTTC	CSARSLPGLAGGEQFF
TRBV6-1	.	TRBJ2-2	15	.	TGTGCCAGCACCAATCAAAAACAGAACACCGGGGAGCTGTTTTTT	CASTNQKQNTGELFF
TRBV12-3/TRBV12-4	TRBD2	TRBJ2-7	15	many	TGTGCCAGCAGTTTCTCCGGGACTACTTCCTACGAGCAGTACTTC	CASSFSGTTSYEQYF
TRBV9	.	TRBJ1-5	13	.	TGTGCCAGCAGCGTAGGTCACGACCAGCCCCAGCATTTT	CASSVGHDQPQHF
TRBV11-3	TRBD1	TRBJ2-1	15	many	TGTGCCAGCAGCCAGCTGGGACAGGCCTACAATGAGCAGTTCTTC	CASSQLGQAYNEQFF
TRBV10-3	TRBD1	TRBJ2-5	12	many	TGTGCCATCAGTTGGGACAGCAAGACCCAGTACTTC	CAISWDSKTQYF